Listed below are T cell receptor beta chains from one sample, sequenced in a study of T cells in Graves' hyperthyroidism and ophthalmopathy. TCRdb processed the multiplex PCR reads anew with MiXCR; each CDR3 protein has one entry. The sample lists approximately 480,000 distinct CDR3 sequences; around 20% were seen once. The sequencing input was blood. The source of these receptors is a man younger than 35 with Graves' hyperthyroidism. Both conserved end residues are part of each CDR3. A D gene is named only where the DNA matches it firmly. Rows give clone size only sometimes, using once, few, many, or a class for an expanded clone.

J,D,size,V,DNA,CDR3
TRBJ1-1,TRBD1,many,TRBV6-2/TRBV6-3,TGTACCGGAAGGGGACAGGGGGAACCTGAAGCTTTCTTT,CTGRGQGEPEAFF
TRBJ1-1,.,few,TRBV11-1,TGTGCCAGCAGCTTACCAGGACGGATAGCTTTCTTT,CASSLPGRIAFF
TRBJ1-1,.,.,TRBV30,TGTGCCTGGACCCCAATGTGGGGTACTGAAGCTTTCTTT,CAWTPMWGTEAFF
TRBJ2-7,.,many,TRBV20-1,TGCAGTGCTGGTGGGGAGGAAGCCTACGAGCAGTACTTC,CSAGGEEAYEQYF
TRBJ1-2,TRBD1,many,TRBV20-1,TGCAGTGCCCGGCGGGACAGGGGGCCGGATGGCTACACCTTC,CSARRDRGPDGYTF
TRBJ1-2,.,.,TRBV4-1,.,CASSRDFRGPYGYTF
TRBJ1-2,TRBD1,many,TRBV12-3/TRBV12-4,TGTGCCAGCACCGAGAGGACAGGGGGCAAGCCTGGCTACACCTTC,CASTERTGGKPGYTF
TRBJ2-5,.,many,TRBV11-1,TGTGCCAGCAGCTTACGCCGTCTGGAAGGAGAGACCCAGTACTTC,CASSLRRLEGETQYF
TRBJ1-2,.,many,TRBV7-8,TGTGCCAGCAGCTTAGCGACGGCAGTGGGCTATGGCTACACCTTC,CASSLATAVGYGYTF
TRBJ2-5,TRBD2,many,TRBV12-3/TRBV12-4,TGTGCCAGCAGTTTGTGGGGCGGGGGGCGAGAGACCCAGTACTTC,CASSLWGGGRETQYF
TRBJ1-1,.,many,TRBV9,TGTGCCAGCAGCGGGTCGCCGACGGCTGTTTCGAATGAAGCTTTCTTT,CASSGSPTAVSNEAFF
TRBJ2-5,.,many,TRBV11-3,TGTGCCAGCAGCTTAGATCGGAGGGAGACCCAGTACTTC,CASSLDRRETQYF
TRBJ1-5,TRBD1,many,TRBV28,TGTGCCAGCAGTGTACAGGGGGCGAGCAATCAGCCCCAGCATTTT,CASSVQGASNQPQHF
TRBJ2-7,.,many,TRBV30,TGTGCCTGGAGTGAAGGGGCTGGGGGGGAGCAGTACTTC,CAWSEGAGGEQYF
TRBJ2-5,TRBD1,.,TRBV24-1,TGTGCCACCAGTGAACCTGGGACAGGAGCGGTAGAGACCCAGTACTTC,CATSEPGTGAVETQYF
TRBJ2-7,TRBD1,once,TRBV6-1,TGTGCCAGCAGCTCGGACAGGCAGTGGTCCTACGAGCAGTACTTC,CASSSDRQWSYEQYF
TRBJ1-5,.,few,TRBV19,TGTGCCAGTAGTGTGGGCTTTCAGCCCCAGCATTTT,CASSVGFQPQHF
TRBJ1-2,.,many,TRBV6-5,TGTGCCAGCAGTTACATCTCCGGGAGCTACACCTTC,CASSYISGSYTF
TRBJ2-5,TRBD1,few,TRBV6-1,TGTGCCAGCAGGGTTGTCGGGACAGCACCCCAAGAGACCCAGTACTTC,CASRVVGTAPQETQYF
TRBJ2-7,TRBD2,few,TRBV4-2,TGTGCCAGCAGCCAGGCCCTTGGCGGGGGAACCTACGAGCAGTACTTC,CASSQALGGGTYEQYF
TRBJ2-7,TRBD1,few,TRBV7-2,TGTGCCAGCAGCTCCCGGGACAGGGTTCACGAGCAGTACTTC,CASSSRDRVHEQYF
TRBJ2-7,.,.,TRBV5-1,TGCGCCAGCAGCTCGACAGGGCGGGGTGCTCGAAACGAGCAGTACTTC,CASSSTGRGARNEQYF
TRBJ2-2,.,few,TRBV7-9,TGTGCCAGCAGCTTAAATGAAGGTTCCGGGGAGCTGTTTTTT,CASSLNEGSGELFF
TRBJ2-7,.,many,TRBV7-2,TGTGCCAGCAGCTTGGGGTTTACCTACGAGCAGTACTTC,CASSLGFTYEQYF
TRBJ2-5,.,few,TRBV24-1,TGTGCCACCAGTGATCCGGGGACACCGCAAGAGACCCAGTACTTC,CATSDPGTPQETQYF
TRBJ1-1,.,many,TRBV5-1,TGCGCCAGCAGCTTGGAAACAGTGAACACTGAAGCTTTCTTT,CASSLETVNTEAFF
TRBJ1-2,.,many,TRBV30,TGTGCCTGGACCGGCTGGGCCGATGGCTACACCTTC,CAWTGWADGYTF
TRBJ2-2,.,many,TRBV6-1,TGTGCCAGCAGTGAAGGGGAAACCGGGGAGCTGTTTTTT,CASSEGETGELFF
TRBJ2-2,.,many,TRBV12-3/TRBV12-4,TGTGCCAGCAGTTTACAGGCGGCCGGGGAGCTGTTTTTT,CASSLQAAGELFF
TRBJ1-1,.,few,TRBV6-5,TGTGCCAGCAGTTACTCAATCCCGGTCATGAACACTGAAGCTTTCTTT,CASSYSIPVMNTEAFF
TRBJ2-7,.,many,TRBV20-1,TGCAGTGCTAGAGGCGGTGCCTACGAGCAGTACTTC,CSARGGAYEQYF